The rows below give T cell receptor beta chains drawn from one sample of a study of T-cell memory formation after mild COVID-19. A single record per CDR3 protein comes from TCRdb applying MiXCR to the 5' RACE reads. This sample has some 450,000 distinct CDR3 sequences, with approximately 18% found just once. Source material: PBMCs or a T cell subset sorted from them (not recorded which). The source of these receptors is a man between 18 and 35 years old who had mild COVID-19 (a few samples of this study predate the infection). Cell type and time point are not known. Each CDR3 is given with its conserved first and last residue. Fields, in order: clone size, V gene, D gene, CDR3 length, J gene, CDR3 DNA, CDR3 protein. A D gene is named only where the DNA matches it firmly. Expanded clones are given a class, and other clones once, few, many or no size at all.

>.|TRBV21-1|.|15|TRBJ1-5
TGTGCCATCTATAATCGGGACAGCCTCAATCAGCCCCAGCATTTT
CAIYNRDSLNQPQHF
>.|TRBV10-3|TRBD1|14|TRBJ1-1
TGTGCCATCAGACCCGAGACAGGGCATACTGAAGCTTTCTTT
CAIRPETGHTEAFF
>few|TRBV6-6|.|13|TRBJ2-5
TGTGCCAGCAGTTACCCAGGGTTCGAGACCCAGTACTTC
CASSYPGFETQYF
>few|TRBV7-2|.|13|TRBJ1-2
TGTGCCAGCAGCTTCCCGGGCCCAAAGTACTACACCTTC
CASSFPGPKYYTF
>few|TRBV19|TRBD1|14|TRBJ1-3
TGTGCCAGTATCGGACAGGGGTTCGGAAACACCATATATTTT
CASIGQGFGNTIYF
>.|TRBV6-1|TRBD1|15|TRBJ1-2
TGTGCCAGCAGTGAGCCCGACAGGGTTGTTTATGGCTACACCTTC
CASSEPDRVVYGYTF
>.|TRBV4-2|.|15|TRBJ2-5
TGTGCCAGCAGCCAAGAGGGGGAAGGGCAAGAGACCCAGTACTTC
CASSQEGEGQETQYF
>few|TRBV9|.|15|TRBJ2-6
TGTGCCAGCAGCGTAGGGAGGCCTGGGGCCAACGTCCTGACTTTC
CASSVGRPGANVLTF
>few|TRBV5-1|.|13|TRBJ2-3
TGCGCCAGCAGCTTGGTCCCCGCGGATACGCAGTATTTT
CASSLVPADTQYF
>few|TRBV20-1|.|16|TRBJ2-7
TGCAGTGCTAGAGCCGGGCCAGGCGTTACCTCCTACGAGCAGTACTTC
CSARAGPGVTSYEQYF
>.|TRBV12-5|TRBD1|16|TRBJ2-1
TGTGCTAGTGGCCCAAGACAGGGAACAAGGCCGAATGAGCAGTTCTTC
CASGPRQGTRPNEQFF
>.|TRBV6-6|.|14|TRBJ1-2
TGTGCCAGCAGTTACTCTTACAGTAACTATGGCTACACCTTC
CASSYSYSNYGYTF
>few|TRBV19|.|15|TRBJ2-2
TGTGCCAGTACCAAGAGGTATGGTGGCACCGGGGAGCTGTTTTTT
CASTKRYGGTGELFF
>.|TRBV9|TRBD2|15|TRBJ2-2
TGTGCCAGCAGCCTGCGGGGGGGCGAATCCGGGGAGCTGTTTTTT
CASSLRGGESGELFF
>few|TRBV3-1|TRBD1|13|TRBJ2-7
TGTGCCAGCAGCCGAGGGACAGGCTACCAGCAGTACTTC
CASSRGTGYQQYF
>.|TRBV9|.|16|TRBJ2-1
TGTGCCAGCAGCCCAAGGTTCGGGACACTCTACAATGAGCAGTTCTTC
CASSPRFGTLYNEQFF
>.|TRBV7-7|TRBD1|19|TRBJ2-6
TGTGCTAGCAGCTTAGGGGGCTCCAGAGGTCTGTCTGGGGCCAACGTCCTGACTTTC
CASSLGGSRGLSGANVLTF
>few|TRBV7-6|TRBD1|16|TRBJ2-5
TGTGCCAGCAGCTTTGATACAGGGGAGACACAAGAGACCCAGTACTTC
CASSFDTGETQETQYF
>.|TRBV7-9|TRBD2|16|TRBJ2-5
TGTGCCAGCAGCTCGATGACTAGCGGGGCCCCAGAGACCCAGTACTTC
CASSSMTSGAPETQYF
>many|TRBV5-5|TRBD2|16|TRBJ2-2
TGTGCCAGCAGCTTGAGACTAGCGGGGGCGACCGGGGAGCTGTTTTTT
CASSLRLAGATGELFF
>few|TRBV12-3/TRBV12-4|.|13|TRBJ1-2
TGTGCCAGCCGGTCTTTTGTGGACTATGGCTACACCTTC
CASRSFVDYGYTF
>.|TRBV6-4|.|15|TRBJ2-5
TGTGCCAGCAGGAAGACAGGCTCCCCATGGGAGACCCAGTACTTC
CASRKTGSPWETQYF
>.|TRBV6-5|TRBD1|14|TRBJ2-7
TGTGCCAGCAGTGGACAGGGGGTTAGGGACGAGCAGTACTTC
CASSGQGVRDEQYF
>.|TRBV6-5|.|13|TRBJ1-2
TGTGCCAGCAGTTACAGGGGATACGATGGCTACACCTTC
CASSYRGYDGYTF
>.|TRBV2|.|13|TRBJ1-1
TGTGCCAGCCTCCCGGAGTCGAACACTGAAGCTTTCTTT
CASLPESNTEAFF
>few|TRBV4-1|TRBD1|17|TRBJ2-3
TGCGCCAGCAGCCAGAGGTACCAGGGGGAAAGCACAGATACGCAGTATTTT
CASSQRYQGESTDTQYF
>few|TRBV19|TRBD1|14|TRBJ1-1
TGTGCCAGTAGGAGGACAGGCCTGAACACTGAAGCTTTCTTT
CASRRTGLNTEAFF
>.|TRBV7-3|TRBD2|14|TRBJ2-3
TGTGCCAGCGGCCAGCGGGGCGTCACAGATACGCAGTATTTT
CASGQRGVTDTQYF
>few|TRBV6-5|.|15|TRBJ1-1
TGTGCCAGCAGTTCGATGACAGGAGGGAACACTGAAGCTTTCTTT
CASSSMTGGNTEAFF
>few|TRBV12-3/TRBV12-4|TRBD1|14|TRBJ1-2
TGTGCCAGCAGTATGGGACAGGGGGCTAGTGGCTACACCTTC
CASSMGQGASGYTF
>many|TRBV7-9|.|15|TRBJ1-2
TGTGCCAGCAGCCAAAACCTCAGGGGTATCTATGGCTACACCTTC
CASSQNLRGIYGYTF
>.|TRBV10-3|TRBD1|17|TRBJ2-5
TGTGCCATCAGTGGTGCCGGGACAGGGGAGGTTAAGGAGACCCAGTACTTC
CAISGAGTGEVKETQYF
>.|TRBV10-3|TRBD2|15|TRBJ2-1
TGTGCCATCAGTGAAGGGACTAGCGGGGGGGATGAGCAGTTCTTC
CAISEGTSGGDEQFF
>.|TRBV7-2|TRBD2|15|TRBJ2-3
TGTGCCAGCAGCTTAACGCGGGGGGGCTTAGATACGCAGTATTTT
CASSLTRGGLDTQYF
>many|TRBV25-1|.|16|TRBJ1-1
TGTGCCAGCAGTGAAGGCTCGAGGAATATGAACACTGAAGCTTTCTTT
CASSEGSRNMNTEAFF
>.|TRBV2|.|17|TRBJ2-3
TGTGCCAGCAGTGAAGAGAGGGTAATAGCCTGGGAAGATACGCAGTATTTT
CASSEERVIAWEDTQYF
>.|TRBV4-2|TRBD2|16|TRBJ2-7
TGTGCCAGCAGCCAAGGTTACCCGGGGGGGCTCGACGAGCAGTACTTC
CASSQGYPGGLDEQYF
>.|TRBV5-1|.|16|TRBJ2-3
TGCGCCAGCAGCCTCTCCTCAGTCGGAAGCACAGATACGCAGTATTTT
CASSLSSVGSTDTQYF